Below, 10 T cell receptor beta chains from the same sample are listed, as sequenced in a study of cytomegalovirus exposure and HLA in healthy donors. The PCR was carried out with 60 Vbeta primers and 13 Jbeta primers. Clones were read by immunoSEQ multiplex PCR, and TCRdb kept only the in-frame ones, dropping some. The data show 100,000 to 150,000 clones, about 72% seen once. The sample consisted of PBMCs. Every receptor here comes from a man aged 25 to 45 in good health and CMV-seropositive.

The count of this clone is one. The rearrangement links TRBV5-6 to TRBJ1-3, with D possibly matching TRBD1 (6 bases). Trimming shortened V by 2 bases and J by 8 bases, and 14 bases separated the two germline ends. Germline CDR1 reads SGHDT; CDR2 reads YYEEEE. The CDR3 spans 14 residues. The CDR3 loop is CASSFVTGQDTIYF. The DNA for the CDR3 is TGTGCCAGCAGCTTCGTAACAGGGCAGGACACCATATATTTT.

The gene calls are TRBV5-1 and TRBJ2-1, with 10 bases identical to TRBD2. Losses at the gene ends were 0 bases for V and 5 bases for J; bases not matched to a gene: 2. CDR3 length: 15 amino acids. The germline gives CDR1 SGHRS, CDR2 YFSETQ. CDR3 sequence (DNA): TGCGCCAGCAGCTTGGCTAGCGGGAGCCACAATGAGCAGTTCTTC. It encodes CASSLASGSHNEQFF. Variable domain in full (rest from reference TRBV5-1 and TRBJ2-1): KAGVTQTPRYLIKTRGQQVTLSCSPISGHRSVSWYQQTPGQGLQFLFEYFSETQRNKGNFPGRFSGRQFSNSRSEMNVSTLELGDSALYLCASSLASGSHNEQFFGPGTRLTVL.

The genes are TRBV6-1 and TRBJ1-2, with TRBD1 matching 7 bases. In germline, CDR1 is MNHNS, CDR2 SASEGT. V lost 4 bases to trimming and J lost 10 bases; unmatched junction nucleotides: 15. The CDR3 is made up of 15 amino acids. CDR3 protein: CASSAGRGLQLDYTF. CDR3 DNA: TGTGCCAGCAGTGCTGGCAGGGGGTTGCAACTGGACTACACCTTC.

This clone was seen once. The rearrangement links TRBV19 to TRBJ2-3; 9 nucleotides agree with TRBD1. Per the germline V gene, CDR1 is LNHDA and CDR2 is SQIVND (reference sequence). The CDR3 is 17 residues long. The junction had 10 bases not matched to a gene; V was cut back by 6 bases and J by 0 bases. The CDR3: CASRDNRGPQSTDTQYF. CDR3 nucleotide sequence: TGTGCCAGTAGGGATAACAGGGGGCCCCAAAGCACAGATACGCAGTATTTT.

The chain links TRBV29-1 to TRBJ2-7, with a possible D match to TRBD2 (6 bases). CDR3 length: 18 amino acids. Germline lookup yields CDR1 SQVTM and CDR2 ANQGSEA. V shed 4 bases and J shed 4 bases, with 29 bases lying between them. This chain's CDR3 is CSVGLVSGLPGPPYEQYF. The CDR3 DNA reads TGCAGCGTTGGACTTGTTTCGGGACTCCCGGGGCCTCCGTACGAGCAGTACTTC.

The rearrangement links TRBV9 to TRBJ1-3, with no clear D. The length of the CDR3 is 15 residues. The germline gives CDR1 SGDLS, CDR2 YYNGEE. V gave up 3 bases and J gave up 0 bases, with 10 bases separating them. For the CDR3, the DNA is TGTGCCAGCAGCGAAGACAATTCCTCTGGAAACACCATATATTTT. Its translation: CASSEDNSSGNTIYF.

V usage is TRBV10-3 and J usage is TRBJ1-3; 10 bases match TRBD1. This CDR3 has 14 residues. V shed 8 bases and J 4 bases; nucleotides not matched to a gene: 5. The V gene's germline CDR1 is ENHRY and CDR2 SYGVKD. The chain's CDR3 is CAIGGQGPGNTIYF. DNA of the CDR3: TGTGCCATCGGGGGACAGGGGCCAGGAAACACCATATATTTT.

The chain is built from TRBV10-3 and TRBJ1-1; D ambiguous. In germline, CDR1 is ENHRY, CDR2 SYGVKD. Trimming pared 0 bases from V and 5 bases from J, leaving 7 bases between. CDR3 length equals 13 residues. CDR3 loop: CAISESRKTEAFF. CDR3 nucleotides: TGTGCCATCAGTGAGTCGCGGAAAACTGAAGCTTTCTTT.

The CDR3 DNA reads as TGTGCCTGGAGTGTGGAGGGAATCTACGAGCAGTACTTC. Protein: CAWSVEGIYEQYF. This chain uses TRBV30 with TRBJ2-7; D perhaps matches TRBD2 (6 bases). This CDR3 has 13 residues. The V gene's germline CDR1 is GTSNPN and CDR2 SVGIG (reference sequence). The V and J ends lost 0 bases and 3 bases respectively, with 9 bases between them.

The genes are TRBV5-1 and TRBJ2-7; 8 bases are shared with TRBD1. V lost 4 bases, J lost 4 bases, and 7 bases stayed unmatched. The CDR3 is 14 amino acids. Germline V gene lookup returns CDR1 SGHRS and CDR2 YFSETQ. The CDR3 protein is CASSGMGQAYEQYF. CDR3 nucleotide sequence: TGCGCCAGCAGCGGGATGGGACAGGCTTACGAGCAGTACTTC.